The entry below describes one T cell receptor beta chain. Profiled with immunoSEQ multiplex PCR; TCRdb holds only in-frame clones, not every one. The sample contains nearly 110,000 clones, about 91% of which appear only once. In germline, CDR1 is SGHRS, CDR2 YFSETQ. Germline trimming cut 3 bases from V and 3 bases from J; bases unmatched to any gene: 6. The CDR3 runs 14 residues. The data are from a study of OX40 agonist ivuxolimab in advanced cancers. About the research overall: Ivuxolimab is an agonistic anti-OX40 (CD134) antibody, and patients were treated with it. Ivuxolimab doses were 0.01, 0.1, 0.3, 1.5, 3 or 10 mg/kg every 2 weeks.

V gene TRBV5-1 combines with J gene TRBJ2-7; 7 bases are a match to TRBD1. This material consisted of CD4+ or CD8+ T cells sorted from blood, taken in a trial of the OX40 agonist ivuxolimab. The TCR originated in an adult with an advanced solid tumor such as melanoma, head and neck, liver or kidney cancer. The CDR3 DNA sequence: TGCGCCAGCAGCTCGGGACAGTCGTTCTACGAGCAGTACTTC. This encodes CASSSGQSFYEQYF.